A selection of T cell receptor beta chains follows, all from one sample in a study of blood T cell repertoires in COVID-19. Sequencing was performed with immunoSEQ multiplex PCR; in TCRdb, only in-frame clones are kept and a portion is missing. Here the sample spans 250,000 to 300,000 clones, 88% being singletons. The sequencing sample was made of peripheral blood. Source of these receptors: a middle-aged woman who had recovered from COVID-19. CDR3s include the opening cysteine and the closing phenylalanine or tryptophan. Each record gives: D gene, clone size, V gene, J gene, CDR3 protein, CDR3 DNA. The D gene is left open where the match is weak. Size values are once, few and many counts, or a class for expanded clones, and some rows have none.

NA	NA	TRBV30	TRBJ1-6	CAWSPGLYSPLHF	TGTGCCTGGAGTCCCGGACTCTATTCACCCCTCCACTTT
TRBD2	NA	TRBV28	TRBJ2-7	CASRLAGGYEQYF	TGTGCCAGCAGGCTAGCGGGAGGGTACGAGCAGTACTTC
NA	NA	TRBV11-1	TRBJ2-5	CASRPSGSEQETQYF	TGTGCCAGCAGACCTTCCGGAAGCGAGCAAGAGACCCAGTACTTC
NA	NA	TRBV7-2	TRBJ1-1	CASSLAPGRGTEAFF	TGTGCCAGCAGCTTAGCCCCGGGTAGGGGCACTGAAGCTTTCTTT
TRBD2	NA	TRBV7-2	TRBJ2-5	CASSLAPPGGRETQYF	TGTGCCAGCAGCTTAGCGCCCCCGGGCGGGAGGGAGACCCAGTACTTC
TRBD1	NA	TRBV27	TRBJ2-7	CASSLGTGKLEQYF	TGTGCCAGCAGTCTGGGGACAGGGAAGTTGGAGCAGTACTTC
NA	NA	TRBV6-2/TRBV6-3	TRBJ1-3	CASSSPRALDTIYF	TGTGCCAGCAGTTCCCCACGAGCCCTGGACACCATATATTTT
NA	NA	TRBV29-1	TRBJ1-2	CSVVLPSYGYTF	TGCAGCGTTGTCCTTCCGAGTTATGGCTACACCTTC
NA	NA	TRBV13	TRBJ1-3	CASSPRGPQGGNTIYF	TGTGCCAGCAGCCCCAGAGGTCCCCAGGGTGGAAACACCATATATTTT
TRBD2	few	TRBV29-1	TRBJ2-5	CSVAGGPETQYF	TGCAGCGTTGCGGGAGGGCCAGAGACCCAGTACTTC
TRBD1	NA	TRBV5-1	TRBJ2-5	CASTPGTGSVGTQYF	TGCGCCAGCACCCCCGGGACAGGGTCTGTAGGGACCCAGTACTTC
NA	NA	TRBV19	TRBJ1-1	CASSSEPGWRTIRTRNTEAFF	TGTGCCAGTAGTTCTGAACCCGGCTGGAGAACCATCCGAACACGAAACACTGAAGCTTTCTTT
NA	NA	TRBV30	TRBJ2-5	CAWSSGGGRGQYF	TGTGCCTGGAGTTCCGGGGGCGGGCGGGGGCAGTACTTC
TRBD1	NA	TRBV30	TRBJ2-5	CAWSYNRGHETQYF	TGTGCCTGGAGTTATAACAGGGGGCACGAGACCCAGTACTTC
NA	NA	TRBV11-2	TRBJ2-1	CASSRRVGGEQFF	TGTGCCAGCAGCCGCCGGGTCGGTGGGGAGCAGTTCTTC
NA	NA	TRBV12-3/TRBV12-4	TRBJ1-5	CASTPAGYQPQHF	TGTGCCAGCACTCCGGCGGGGTATCAGCCCCAGCATTTT
NA	NA	TRBV29-1	TRBJ1-2	CSVEGGSEDYGYTF	TGCAGCGTTGAGGGGGGGAGCGAGGACTATGGCTACACCTTC
NA	NA	TRBV7-8	TRBJ2-5	CASSLAGGGGETQYF	TGTGCCAGCAGCTTAGCGGGGGGTGGAGGGGAGACCCAGTACTTC
TRBD2	NA	TRBV5-4	TRBJ2-7	CASSHGTSGPSYEQYF	TGTGCCAGCAGCCACGGGACTAGCGGGCCTTCCTACGAGCAGTACTTC
NA	NA	TRBV7-9	TRBJ1-3	CASSPQRVSSGNTIYF	TGTGCCAGCAGCCCCCAACGGGTCTCCTCTGGAAACACCATATATTTT
TRBD1	NA	TRBV15	TRBJ2-1	CATSRGQGTYNEQFF	TGTGCCACCAGCAGGGGACAGGGCACCTACAATGAGCAGTTCTTC
TRBD2	NA	TRBV11-2	TRBJ2-1	CASSLGTSGNLGEQFF	TGTGCCAGCAGCTTAGGGACTAGCGGGAACTTGGGTGAGCAGTTCTTC
TRBD1	once	TRBV5-1	TRBJ2-3	CASSLVGRGPDTQYF	TGCGCCAGCAGCTTGGTCGGCAGGGGGCCAGATACGCAGTATTTT
TRBD1	NA	TRBV7-3	TRBJ1-2	CASSSDRASGYTF	TGTGCCAGCAGCTCCGACAGGGCTTCTGGCTACACCTTC
NA	few	TRBV4-2	TRBJ1-1	CASSQARNTEAFF	TGTGCCAGCAGCCAGGCCAGGAACACTGAAGCTTTCTTT
TRBD1	NA	TRBV9	TRBJ2-7	CASSVTGTELYEQYF	TGTGCCAGCAGCGTTACCGGGACAGAGCTTTACGAGCAGTACTTC
TRBD1	NA	TRBV11-2	TRBJ2-1	CASSPGTGRREQFF	TGTGCCAGCAGCCCAGGGACAGGGCGGCGGGAGCAGTTCTTC
NA	few	TRBV7-9	TRBJ1-5	CASSLGRGGDQPQHF	TGTGCCAGCAGCTTAGGCAGGGGCGGCGATCAGCCCCAGCATTTT
NA	NA	TRBV25-1	TRBJ1-3	CASSGPTGGNTIYF	TGTGCCAGCTCGGGCCCTACGGGGGGAAACACCATATATTTT
TRBD2	once	TRBV6-2/TRBV6-3	TRBJ2-4	CASSYPQGTSGRGVKNIQYF	TGTGCCAGCAGTTACCCCCAAGGGACTAGCGGGAGGGGGGTCAAAAACATTCAGTACTTC
NA	NA	TRBV7-2	TRBJ1-1	CASLQMNTEAFF	TGTGCCAGCCTTCAGATGAACACTGAAGCTTTCTTT
TRBD1	NA	TRBV19	TRBJ1-6	CASSRAGGDSPLHF	TGTGCCAGTAGTCGGGCAGGGGGAGACTCACCCCTCCACTTT
NA	NA	TRBV18	TRBJ1-1	CASSPLGVNTEAFF	TGTGCCAGCTCACCTTTAGGAGTGAACACTGAAGCTTTCTTT
NA	NA	TRBV7-3	TRBJ2-3	CASSFTSLHTDTQYF	TGTGCCAGCAGCTTCACTAGCCTCCACACAGATACGCAGTATTTT
NA	NA	TRBV6-1	TRBJ1-2	CASSEAHADGYTF	TGTGCCAGCAGTGAAGCGCATGCAGATGGCTACACCTTC
NA	NA	TRBV6-4	TRBJ2-3	CASGSPRRWGTDTQYF	TGTGCCAGCGGCTCCCCCAGGAGGTGGGGCACAGATACGCAGTATTTT
NA	once	TRBV21-1	TRBJ1-4	CASYRVTAIEKLFF	TGTGCCAGCTATCGGGTGACAGCTATTGAAAAACTGTTTTTT
TRBD2	NA	TRBV14	TRBJ2-5	CASSPGLAAQETQYF	TGTGCCAGCAGCCCAGGACTAGCGGCCCAAGAGACCCAGTACTTC
NA	NA	TRBV7-2	TRBJ2-5	CASSLARPPRTQYF	TGTGCCAGCAGCTTAGCGCGGCCACCACGGACCCAGTACTTC
TRBD2	once	TRBV3-1/TRBV3-2	TRBJ2-1	CASSQAPSGSGNEQFF	TGTGCCAGCAGCCAAGCACCTAGCGGGAGCGGCAATGAGCAGTTCTTC
NA	NA	TRBV21-1	TRBJ1-5	CASSQPARAYSNQPQHF	TGTGCCAGCAGCCAGCCGGCCAGGGCCTATAGCAATCAGCCCCAGCATTTT
TRBD2	once	TRBV30	TRBJ2-7	CAWALGLAGVVGEQYF	TGTGCCTGGGCTTTGGGGCTAGCGGGAGTCGTGGGTGAGCAGTACTTC
TRBD2	NA	TRBV5-6	TRBJ2-5	CASSFRLAGWETQYF	TGTGCCAGCAGCTTTCGGCTAGCGGGGTGGGAGACCCAGTACTTC
NA	NA	TRBV5-6	TRBJ2-3	CASSLGPGTPTQYF	TGTGCCAGCAGCTTGGGCCCGGGGACTCCAACACAGTATTTT
TRBD1	NA	TRBV3-1/TRBV3-2	TRBJ1-4	CASSHLGTGEDEKLFF	TGTGCCAGCAGCCACCTAGGGACAGGGGAGGACGAAAAACTGTTTTTT
TRBD2	NA	TRBV7-8	TRBJ2-2	CASSPAGLAGDTGELFF	TGTGCCAGCAGCCCAGCGGGACTAGCGGGAGACACCGGGGAGCTGTTTTTT
NA	NA	TRBV28	TRBJ1-3	CASSSGGDTIYF	TGTGCCAGCAGTTCTGGGGGGGACACCATATATTTT
NA	NA	TRBV28	TRBJ1-5	CASTPAPDQPQHF	TGTGCCAGCACCCCAGCGCCGGATCAGCCCCAGCATTTT
NA	NA	TRBV6-5	TRBJ2-5	CASSRGGTQYF	TGTGCCAGCAGTAGAGGGGGGACCCAGTACTTC
NA	NA	TRBV11-2	TRBJ1-6	CASSLSLPSPLHF	TGTGCCAGCAGCTTAAGCCTCCCCTCGCCCCTCCACTTT
TRBD1	NA	TRBV4-1	TRBJ1-2	CASSGGWTGGRGYTF	TGCGCCAGCAGCGGTGGTTGGACAGGGGGCAGGGGCTACACCTTC
NA	NA	TRBV6-2/TRBV6-3	TRBJ1-1	CASSYPGQNTEAFF	TGTGCCAGCAGCTATCCGGGACAGAACACTGAAGCTTTCTTT
TRBD2	once	TRBV19	TRBJ2-3	CASSTTSGLTDTQYF	TGTGCCAGTAGTACGACTAGCGGGTTGACAGATACGCAGTATTTT
TRBD1	NA	TRBV4-2	TRBJ1-2	CASGQGASLYGYTF	TGTGCCAGCGGACAGGGGGCAAGTCTTTATGGCTACACCTTC
NA	NA	TRBV7-9	TRBJ2-2	CASSLGVYGGELFF	TGTGCCAGCAGCTTAGGAGTGTACGGCGGGGAGCTGTTTTTT